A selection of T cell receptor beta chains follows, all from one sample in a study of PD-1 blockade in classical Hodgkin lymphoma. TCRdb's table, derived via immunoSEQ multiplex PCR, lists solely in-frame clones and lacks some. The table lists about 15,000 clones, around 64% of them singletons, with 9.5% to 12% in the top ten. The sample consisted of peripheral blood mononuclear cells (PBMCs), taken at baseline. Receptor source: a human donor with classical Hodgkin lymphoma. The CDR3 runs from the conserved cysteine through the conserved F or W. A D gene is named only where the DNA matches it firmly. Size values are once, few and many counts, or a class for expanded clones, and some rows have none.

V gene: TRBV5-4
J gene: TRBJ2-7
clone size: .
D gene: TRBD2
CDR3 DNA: TGTGCCAGCGGACGCAATGGACTAGCATCGGGGGAGCAGTACTTC
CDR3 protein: CASGRNGLASGEQYF

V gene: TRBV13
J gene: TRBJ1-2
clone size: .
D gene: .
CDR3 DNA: TGTGCCAGCAGCTTAGGAGCAGGGCCCTATGGCTACACCTTC
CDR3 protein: CASSLGAGPYGYTF

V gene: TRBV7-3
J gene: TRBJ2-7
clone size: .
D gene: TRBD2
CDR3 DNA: TGTGCCAGCAGCTTAACTTCTAGCGGGAGGGTGGACGACGAGCAGTACTTC
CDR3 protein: CASSLTSSGRVDDEQYF

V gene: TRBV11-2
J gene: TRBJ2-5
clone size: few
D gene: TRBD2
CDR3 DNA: TGTGCCAGCAGCCTACTAGCGGGAGTGGGAGAGACCCAGTACTTC
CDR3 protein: CASSLLAGVGETQYF

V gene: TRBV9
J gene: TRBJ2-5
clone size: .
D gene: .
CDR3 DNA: TGTGCCAGCAGCGCGACGGGGGCTCGGGAGCCCCAGTACTTC
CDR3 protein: CASSATGAREPQYF

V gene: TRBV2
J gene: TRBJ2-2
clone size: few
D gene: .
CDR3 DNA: TGTGCCAGCCAGACAGGCGCCACCGGGGAGCTGTTTTTT
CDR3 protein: CASQTGATGELFF

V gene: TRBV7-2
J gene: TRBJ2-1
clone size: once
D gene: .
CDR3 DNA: TGTGCCAGCAGCTTAGGAAGGGAAGAAGGGGCCATTGAGCAGTTCTTC
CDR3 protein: CASSLGREEGAIEQFF

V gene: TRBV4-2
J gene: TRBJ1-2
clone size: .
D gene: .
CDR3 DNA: TGTGCCAGCAGCCAAGGGCAGCCCGGTGGCTACACCTTC
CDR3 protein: CASSQGQPGGYTF

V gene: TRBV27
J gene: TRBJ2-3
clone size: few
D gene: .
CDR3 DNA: TGTGCCAGCAGTCCCTTGGGGAGCACAGATACGCAGTATTTT
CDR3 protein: CASSPLGSTDTQYF

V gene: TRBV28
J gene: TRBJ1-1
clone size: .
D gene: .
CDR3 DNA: TGTGCCAGCAATCTACTGGGCAGGTCTGAGGCTTTCTTT
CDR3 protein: CASNLLGRSEAFF

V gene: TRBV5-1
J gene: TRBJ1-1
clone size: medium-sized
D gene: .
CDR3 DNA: TGCGCCAGCAAGAGACGGGACACTGAAGCTTTCTTT
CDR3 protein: CASKRRDTEAFF

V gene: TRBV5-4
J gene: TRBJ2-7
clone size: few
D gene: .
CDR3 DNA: TGTGCCAGCAGCCCCTTGGGGGATTTCTACGAGCAGTACTTC
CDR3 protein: CASSPLGDFYEQYF

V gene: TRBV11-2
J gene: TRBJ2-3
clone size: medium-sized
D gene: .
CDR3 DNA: TGTGCCAGCAGCTTAGAAGGGGGGGCCCCTAGCACAGATACGCAGTATTTT
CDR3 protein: CASSLEGGAPSTDTQYF

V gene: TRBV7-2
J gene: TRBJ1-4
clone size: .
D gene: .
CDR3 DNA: TGTGCCAGCAGCTACGAGTGGACTAATGAAAAACTGTTTTTT
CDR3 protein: CASSYEWTNEKLFF

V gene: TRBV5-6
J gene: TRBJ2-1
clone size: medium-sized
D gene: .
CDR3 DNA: TGTGCCAGCAGCCGGGACGGCCTAGCTGGCGGAGTGGATGAGCAGTTCTTC
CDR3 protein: CASSRDGLAGGVDEQFF

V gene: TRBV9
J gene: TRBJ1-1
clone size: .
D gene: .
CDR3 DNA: TGTGCCAGCAGCGGGTCGACAGGAGCCACTGAAGCTTTCTTT
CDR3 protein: CASSGSTGATEAFF

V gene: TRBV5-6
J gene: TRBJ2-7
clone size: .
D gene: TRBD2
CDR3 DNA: TGTGCCAGCAGTCCGCCGGGACTACCCTACGAGCAGTACTTC
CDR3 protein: CASSPPGLPYEQYF

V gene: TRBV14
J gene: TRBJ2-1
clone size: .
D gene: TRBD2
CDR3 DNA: TGTGCCAGCAGACGGACTAGCGGGAGTTACAATGAGCAGTTCTTC
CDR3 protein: CASRRTSGSYNEQFF

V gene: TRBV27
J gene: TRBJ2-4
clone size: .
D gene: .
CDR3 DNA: TGTGCCAGCAGCTCACTCGCCAAAAACATTCAGTACTTC
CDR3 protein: CASSSLAKNIQYF

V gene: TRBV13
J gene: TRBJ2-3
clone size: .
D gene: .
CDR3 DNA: TGTGCCAGCAGCTTGGGCGGGCGGGGTACGCAGTATTTT
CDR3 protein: CASSLGGRGTQYF

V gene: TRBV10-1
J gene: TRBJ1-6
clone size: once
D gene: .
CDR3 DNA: TGCGCCAGCAGTAAGGACTTAGATTCACCCCTCCACTTT
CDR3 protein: CASSKDLDSPLHF

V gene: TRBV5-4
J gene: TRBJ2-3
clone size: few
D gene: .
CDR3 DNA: TGTGCCAGCAGCGATAGCACAGATACGCAGTATTTT
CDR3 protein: CASSDSTDTQYF

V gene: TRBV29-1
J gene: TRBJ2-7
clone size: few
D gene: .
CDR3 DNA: TGCAGCGCCATACAGGGTTCCTACGAGCAGTACTTC
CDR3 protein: CSAIQGSYEQYF

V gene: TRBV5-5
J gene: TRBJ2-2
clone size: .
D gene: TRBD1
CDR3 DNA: TGTGCCAGCAGCGCTACAGGGGTCCCCCTGACCGGGGAGCTGTTTTTT
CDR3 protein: CASSATGVPLTGELFF

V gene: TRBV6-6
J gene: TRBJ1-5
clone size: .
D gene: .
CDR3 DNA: TGTGCCAGCAGTTACAGCCCTAACAATCAGCCCCAGCATTTT
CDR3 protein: CASSYSPNNQPQHF

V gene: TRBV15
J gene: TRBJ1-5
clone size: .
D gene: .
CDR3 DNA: TGTGCCACCAGCAGAGCGGGAGTGGACAATCAGCCCCAGCATTTT
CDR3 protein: CATSRAGVDNQPQHF

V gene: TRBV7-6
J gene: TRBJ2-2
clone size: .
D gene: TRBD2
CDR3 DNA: TGTGCCAGCAGCTTAATTGCTAGCGGGATTACCGGGGAGCTGTTTTTT
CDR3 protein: CASSLIASGITGELFF

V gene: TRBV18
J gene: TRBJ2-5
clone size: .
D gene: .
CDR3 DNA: TGTGCCAGCTTTCAGGGGTCCCAAGAGACCCAGTACTTC
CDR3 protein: CASFQGSQETQYF

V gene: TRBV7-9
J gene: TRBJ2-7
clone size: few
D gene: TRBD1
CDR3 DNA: TGTGCCAGCAGCCCGGCGCAGGGGGACCACGAGCAGTACTTC
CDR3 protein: CASSPAQGDHEQYF